Each of the 26 T cell receptor beta chains below was sequenced from the same sample in a study of blood T cell repertoires in COVID-19. Sequencing was performed with immunoSEQ multiplex PCR; in TCRdb, only in-frame clones are kept and a portion is missing. The sample includes under 250,000 clones, under 90% seen only once; the top ten take roughly 5.3%. Source material: peripheral blood. Receptor source: a woman in her sixties who had recovered from COVID-19.

The chain joins TRBV7-6 to TRBJ2-7; 11 bases line up with TRBD2. The germline CDR1 and CDR2 sequences are SGHVS and FNYEAQ. The CDR3 is 17 residues long. V was clipped by 4 bases and J by 3 bases; unmatched bases: 11. The CDR3 DNA is TGTGCCAGCAGCTCAGCACCGACTAGCGGGGCTTTCTACGAGCAGTACTTC. This sequence encodes CASSSAPTSGAFYEQYF.

The chain uses TRBV4-1 and TRBJ2-4; 12 bases are a match to TRBD2. CDR1 and CDR2 from the germline V gene are MGHRA and YSYEKL. The CDR3 has 20 residues. V was pared by 3 bases and J by 0 bases, with 12 bases of the junction left unmatched. CDR3 bases: TGCGCCAGCAGCCAGATTCCGGGACTAGCGGGCTCATTAGCCAAAAACATTCAGTACTTC. It is translated as CASSQIPGLAGSLAKNIQYF.

The chain links TRBV6-5 to TRBJ2-7; 8 bases map to TRBD2. V shed 6 bases, J shed 4 bases, and the junction held 5 bases outside the gene matches. The CDR3 runs to 13 residues. Germline values: CDR1 MNHEY, CDR2 SVGAGI. In DNA, the CDR3 is TGTGCCAGCAGCATCGGACTAGCTTACGAGCAGTACTTC. Its protein product is CASSIGLAYEQYF.

This clone was recorded only once. The V gene is TRBV6-5, the J gene TRBJ1-2; 7 bases map to TRBD1. V gave up 7 bases and J gave up 3 bases; unmatched junction bases: 8. CDR3 length: 14 amino acids. Germline V CDR1 and CDR2: MNHEY, SVGAGI. The CDR3 is CASNRQGNDYGYTF. For the CDR3, the DNA is TGTGCCAGCAACCGACAGGGAAATGACTATGGCTACACCTTC.

The rearrangement links TRBV7-3 to TRBJ2-2, with 7 bases matching TRBD2. The V and J ends lost 1 base and 6 bases, in that order; junction bases with no gene match: 2. CDR1 and CDR2 from the germline V gene are SGHTA and FQGTGA. CDR3 length: 14 residues. CDR3 sequence reads: CASSLKSGAGELFF. The CDR3 coding sequence is TGTGCCAGCAGCTTAAAAAGCGGGGCCGGGGAGCTGTTTTTT.

This chain links TRBV4-3 with TRBJ2-1; 10 bases are a match to TRBD2. This CDR3 comprises 17 residues. Germline V gene lookup returns CDR1 LGHNA and CDR2 YSLEER. With V trimmed by 1 base and J by 5 bases, 8 bases remained unmatched. This chain's CDR3 is CASSQGAGGAPNNEQFF. DNA of the CDR3: TGCGCCAGCAGCCAAGGAGCGGGGGGGGCCCCCAACAATGAGCAGTTCTTC.

The genes are TRBV4-2 and TRBJ1-1; D might be TRBD1 (6 bases). The CDR3 has 17 residues. The V and J ends lost 0 bases and 11 bases respectively, with 25 bases between them. Germline assignment: CDR1 LGHNA and CDR2 YNFKEQ. This CDR3 reads CASSQDRLGRGGAEAFF. CDR3 in DNA: TGTGCCAGCAGCCAAGATCGTTTGGGCCGCGGGGGCGCGGAGGCTTTCTTT.

The genes are TRBV19 and TRBJ1-5, with D tentatively TRBD1 (5 bases). The CDR3 extends over 12 amino acids. Trimming pared 4 bases from V and 7 bases from J, leaving 8 bases between. Germline-derived CDR1 and CDR2 are LNHDA and SQIVND (reference sequence). The chain's CDR3 is CASSRGEQPQHF. As DNA, the CDR3 is TGTGCCAGTAGTAGGGGGGAACAGCCCCAGCATTTT.

The V gene is TRBV19, the J gene TRBJ1-5; D is perhaps TRBD1 (5 bases). V was cut by 7 bases and J by 3 bases, with 16 bases left in between. The CDR3 totals 15 residues. Germline-derived CDR1 and CDR2 are LNHDA and SQIVND (reference sequence). The CDR3 here is CASTLSGGVNQPQHF. CDR3 nucleotide sequence: TGTGCCAGTACCCTATCTGGGGGGGTCAATCAGCCCCAGCATTTT.

To note about this clone: The same CDR3 arises from other DNA sequences in this sample as well. V is TRBV6-5 and J is TRBJ1-2; TRBD1 is a possible D gene (5 bases). Germline values: CDR1 MNHEY, CDR2 SVGAGI. This CDR3 comprises 14 residues. V lost 0 bases, J lost 2 bases, and 7 bases lay in between. The CDR3 loop is CASSYSGGNYGYTF. The CDR3 DNA follows: TGTGCCAGCAGTTACTCGGGGGGGAACTATGGCTACACCTTC.

This clone was counted a few times. The chain carries TRBV30 and TRBJ1-2, with a possible D match to TRBD1 (5 bases). Germline values: CDR1 GTSNPN, CDR2 SVGIG (reference sequence). The CDR3 consists of 11 residues. V gave up 0 bases and J gave up 10 bases, with 9 bases separating them. The CDR3 bases are TGTGCCTGGAGTGTAGGAGGGGACTACACCTTC. Its translation: CAWSVGGDYTF.

The V gene is TRBV6-5, the J gene TRBJ1-1; D may be TRBD1 (6 bases). Deletions cut 1 base from V and 11 bases from J, with 11 bases between. The germline V gene has CDR1 MNHEY and CDR2 SVGAGI. CDR3 length: 12 amino acids. This chain's CDR3 is CASSYFRGPAFF. In DNA, the CDR3 is TGTGCCAGCAGTTACTTCAGGGGTCCGGCTTTCTTT.

In this sample, this clone turned up once. V gene TRBV13 combines with J gene TRBJ2-3; no clear D gene. Germline assignment: CDR1 PRHDT and CDR2 FYEKMQ (reference sequence). V lost 5 bases, J lost 2 bases, and 14 bases lay in between. This CDR3 contains 15 residues. CDR3 loop: CASSPAQVYTDTQYF. CDR3 sequence (DNA): TGTGCCAGCAGCCCAGCCCAGGTCTACACAGATACGCAGTATTTT.

The chain combines TRBV6-5 with TRBJ2-7; 8 nucleotides agree with TRBD1. V trimming: 6 bases; J trimming: 2 bases; junction bases outside the gene matches: 6. Germline V gene data show CDR1 as MNHEY and CDR2 as SVGAGI. CDR3 length equals 14 residues. The CDR3 spells CASSRQGLTYEQYF. The CDR3 DNA follows: TGTGCCAGCAGCAGACAGGGGTTAACCTACGAGCAGTACTTC.

This chain connects TRBV2 to TRBJ2-1; 10 positions match TRBD1. This CDR3 is built from 14 residues. Germline V lookup: CDR1 SNHLY, CDR2 FYNNEI. The trim removed 5 bases at V and 5 bases at J, leaving 3 bases unmatched. CDR3: CASSRQGADNEQFF. CDR3 nucleotide sequence: TGTGCCAGCAGTCGACAGGGGGCGGACAATGAGCAGTTCTTC.

The gene calls are TRBV27 and TRBJ1-5, with 9 bases lining up with TRBD1. This CDR3 is 15 amino acids long. The ends lost 3 bases at V and 7 bases at J; junction bases unmatched: 7. Germline V gene sequence: CDR1 MNHEY, CDR2 SMNVEV (reference sequence). The CDR3 DNA reads TGTGCCAGCAGTTTGCAAACAGGGGGCGGGCAGCCCCAGCATTTT. Its translation: CASSLQTGGGQPQHF.

The V call is TRBV27, the J call TRBJ2-7; 10 nucleotides match TRBD1. Germline CDR1 reads MNHEY; CDR2 reads SMNVEV (reference sequence). The CDR3 extends over 14 amino acids. With V trimmed by 3 bases and J by 4 bases, 3 bases remained unmatched. CDR3 coding DNA: TGTGCCAGCAGTTTCGGGACAGGGGTGTACGAGCAGTACTTC. This codes for CASSFGTGVYEQYF.

The count of this clone is one. The V and J genes are TRBV6-7 and TRBJ1-2, with a possible D match to TRBD1 (5 bases). TRBV6-7 is labeled an ORF, and its function is uncertain. This CDR3 has 16 amino acids. V was cut by 2 bases and J by 2 bases, with 15 bases left in between. For the CDR3, the DNA is TGTGCCAGCAGTTACGCTCCCCGGGGGGAGAACTATGGCTACACCTTC. This sequence encodes CASSYAPRGENYGYTF.

This clone has a single count. The V gene is TRBV5-6, the J gene TRBJ1-6; D is perhaps TRBD1 (6 bases). Germline values: CDR1 SGHDT, CDR2 YYEEEE. V lost 5 bases and J lost 7, with 16 bases in between. CDR3 length: 15 amino acids. Here the CDR3 reads CASSNDRSLNSPLHF. The CDR3 DNA follows: TGTGCCAGCAGTAACGACAGGAGTCTCAATTCACCCCTCCACTTT.

V gene TRBV5-4 combines with J gene TRBJ1-2; D is perhaps TRBD1 (5 bases). This CDR3 is 16 amino acids long. Germline V CDR1 and CDR2: SGHNT, YYREEE (reference sequence). The ends were cut back, 5 bases at V and 2 bases at J, with 19 bases in the middle. The CDR3 loop reads CASSPLGGRGNYGYTF. The CDR3 bases are TGTGCCAGCAGTCCCCTCGGGGGAAGGGGCAACTATGGCTACACCTTC.

The V call is TRBV5-1, the J call TRBJ1-1; 8 bases match TRBD1. With V trimmed by 0 bases and J by 7 bases, 8 bases remained unmatched. Germline CDR1 is SGHRS and CDR2 is YFSETQ. The CDR3 is 15 residues long. CDR3 DNA: TGCGCCAGCAGCTTGGCGCCAGGGGGCTTTATTGAAGCTTTCTTT. Amino acids: CASSLAPGGFIEAFF.

The chain uses TRBV2 and TRBJ1-4, with D perhaps TRBD1 (5 bases). Germline V CDR1 and CDR2: SNHLY, FYNNEI. The V end was cut by 7 bases, the J end by 5 bases, with 14 bases between. The CDR3 is made up of 14 amino acids. The chain's CDR3 is CASTIRQTNEKLFF. In nucleotides, the CDR3 is TGTGCCAGCACCATCCGACAGACAAATGAAAAACTGTTTTTT.

This chain joins TRBV21-1 and TRBJ1-4; the DNA was not compared with TRBD1, the D call given in the table. TRBV21-1 is tagged as a pseudogene. This CDR3 is built from 16 residues. The CDR3 sequence is CASSKFFQQGTQKLFF. For the CDR3, the DNA is TGTGCCAGCAGCAAATTCTTCCAGCAGGGGACACAAAAACTGTTTTTT.

The rearrangement links TRBV2 to TRBJ1-4, with 7 bases that match TRBD1. Germline assignment: CDR1 SNHLY and CDR2 FYNNEI. The V and J ends lost 11 bases and 4 bases, in that order; junction bases with no gene match: 7. CDR3 length equals 13 residues. CDR3 DNA: TGTGCCGGCTGGACAGGCGATAATGAAAAACTGTTTTTT. Translated, it gives CAGWTGDNEKLFF.

The sample holds one count of this clone. The rearrangement links TRBV11-2 to TRBJ1-6; D unclear. Germline V CDR1 and CDR2: SGHAT, FQNNGV. Trimming cost V 5 bases and J 11 bases, with 10 bases left between them. The length of the CDR3 is 12 residues. CDR3 DNA: TGTGCCAGCAGCCTGGGAGGTACACCCCTCCACTTT. Its translation: CASSLGGTPLHF.

CDR3 amino acids: CASSDGTDLRETQYF. In DNA form, the CDR3 reads TGTGCCAGCAGCGACGGGACAGACCTCCGGGAGACCCAGTACTTC. J is TRBJ2-5 and V is TRBV5-8, with 7 bases lining up with TRBD1. V dropped 4 bases and J dropped 5; count of bases not matched to a gene: 11. CDR1 SGHTS and CDR2 YDEGEE come from the germline V gene. The CDR3 has 15 residues. Drawing the rest from reference TRBV5-8 and TRBJ2-5, the complete variable domain is EAGVTQSPTHLIKTRGQQATLRCSPISGHTSVYWYQQALGLGLQFLLWYDEGEERNRGNFPPRFSGRQFPNYSSELNVNALELEDSALYLCASSDGTDLRETQYFGPGTRLLVL.